This paragraph reports one T cell receptor beta chain. The sample belongs to a study of CD8 T cells in Susac syndrome. Random hexamers were used to reverse transcribe an amount of about 0.45 to 1 ug RNA. TCRdb processed the immunoSEQ multiplex PCR reads anew with MiXCR; each CDR3 protein has one entry. The repertoire holds 150,000 to 200,000 distinct CDR3 sequences, with approximately 95% as singletons. The CDR3 length is 16 residues. Trimming removed 5 bases at V and 3 bases at J, with 17 bases between. Per germline, CDR1 SGHVS and CDR2 FQNEAQ. This chain uses TRBV7-8 with TRBJ1-5; D possibly corresponds to TRBD1 (6 bases). The receptor comes from a human donor with multiple sclerosis. Material for sequencing was CD8+ T cells from PBMCs. CDR3 loop: CASSARRTDFNQPQHF. The DNA for the CDR3 is TGTGCCAGCAGCGCGAGACGGACAGATTTCAATCAGCCCCAGCATTTT.